This is a list of T cell receptor beta chains from one sample in a study of cytomegalovirus exposure and HLA in healthy donors. The data were produced by immunoSEQ multiplex PCR, yet TCRdb's version contains in-frame clones alone and is incomplete. The sample yields about 160,000 clones, about four fifths seen once. Sequenced input: PBMCs. These TCRs come from a man aged 25-40 years in good health and CMV-seronegative. CDR3s include the opening cysteine and the closing phenylalanine or tryptophan. Fields, in order: clone size, D gene, V gene, J gene, CDR3 protein, CDR3 DNA. A D gene is named only where the DNA matches it firmly. Clone size is given for some rows only: seen once, a few or many times, or a class if the clone is expanded.

once	TRBD2	TRBV11-3	TRBJ2-1	CASSSLGLAEDEQFF	TGTGCCAGCAGCTCTCTGGGACTAGCGGAAGATGAGCAGTTCTTC
.	TRBD1	TRBV4-2	TRBJ2-7	CASSQEPQTGLPYEQYF	TGTGCCAGCAGCCAAGAACCCCAGACAGGGTTACCCTACGAGCAGTACTTC
once	TRBD1	TRBV7-6	TRBJ2-5	CASSRSGGTQETQYF	TGTGCCAGCAGCCGCTCAGGGGGTACCCAAGAGACCCAGTACTTC
.	.	TRBV13	TRBJ2-7	CASSLGAGVYEQYF	TGTGCCAGCAGCTTAGGTGCCGGGGTCTACGAGCAGTACTTC
once	TRBD1	TRBV9	TRBJ1-4	CASSVTGTEGEKLFF	TGTGCCAGCAGCGTAACCGGGACAGAAGGGGAAAAACTGTTTTTT
.	.	TRBV4-1	TRBJ1-5	CASSPLAGTGDQPQHF	TGCGCCAGCAGCCCCTTGGCAGGGACGGGGGATCAGCCCCAGCATTTT
.	.	TRBV30	TRBJ2-1	CAWSSDTATYNEQFF	TGTGCCTGGAGCTCAGACACAGCCACCTACAATGAGCAGTTCTTC
.	TRBD1	TRBV5-6	TRBJ1-5	CASSSLDRDGNQPQHF	TGTGCCAGCAGTTCCCTTGACAGGGATGGCAATCAGCCCCAGCATTTT
.	.	TRBV7-3	TRBJ2-7	CASSFGQFHEQYF	TGTGCCAGCAGCTTTGGCCAGTTCCACGAGCAGTACTTC
.	TRBD1	TRBV15	TRBJ1-6	CATSRGDRGLSYNSPLHF	TGTGCCACCAGCAGAGGGGACAGGGGCCTCTCCTATAATTCACCCCTCCACTTT
.	.	TRBV6-1	TRBJ2-2	CASSEAGGPGELFF	TGTGCCAGCAGTGAAGCGGGGGGGCCCGGGGAGCTGTTTTTT
.	.	TRBV5-1	TRBJ2-7	CASSLALATYEQYF	TGCGCCAGCAGCTTGGCACTAGCTACCTACGAGCAGTACTTC
.	TRBD2	TRBV11-2	TRBJ2-3	CASSSGTSGSTDTQYF	TGTGCCAGCAGCTCCGGGACTAGCGGAAGCACAGATACGCAGTATTTT
.	.	TRBV30	TRBJ2-7	CAWSRRLPPYEQYF	TGTGCCTGGAGTCGGAGGTTACCCCCCTACGAGCAGTACTTC
.	.	TRBV7-9	TRBJ1-2	CASSSTDTNYGYTF	TGTGCCAGCAGCTCGACGGACACTAACTATGGCTACACCTTC
.	.	TRBV19	TRBJ1-5	CASSIEGGSTQPQHF	TGTGCCAGTAGTATTGAGGGGGGGTCCACTCAGCCCCAGCATTTT
.	TRBD1	TRBV28	TRBJ2-7	CASSSSTGGSYEQYF	TGTGCCAGCAGTTCGTCTACAGGGGGATCCTACGAGCAGTACTTC
.	TRBD1	TRBV30	TRBJ1-3	CAWSRGLEGNTIYF	TGTGCCTGGAGCAGGGGGCTGGAGGGAAACACCATATATTTT
once	.	TRBV2	TRBJ2-2	CASKEGTGAGELFF	TGTGCCAGCAAGGAAGGGACGGGGGCCGGGGAGCTGTTTTTT
.	TRBD1	TRBV5-1	TRBJ2-7	CASSFRTGNYEQYF	TGCGCCAGCAGCTTCCGGACAGGGAATTACGAGCAGTACTTC
once	.	TRBV5-1	TRBJ2-7	CASSLDTGNYEQYF	TGCGCCAGCAGCTTGGATACGGGAAACTACGAGCAGTACTTC
.	TRBD2	TRBV10-2	TRBJ2-1	CASSETSGGYNEQFF	TGCGCCAGCAGTGAGACTAGCGGGGGATACAATGAGCAGTTCTTC
.	TRBD1	TRBV6-5	TRBJ2-7	CASRLQGALYEQYF	TGTGCCAGCAGATTGCAGGGGGCCCTCTACGAGCAGTACTTC
.	.	TRBV9	TRBJ2-1	CASSALGLIFNEQFF	TGTGCCAGCAGCGCCCTAGGACTAATCTTCAATGAGCAGTTCTTC
once	.	TRBV4-2	TRBJ2-3	CASSQDLGGGTDTQYF	TGTGCCAGCAGCCAAGATCTCGGGGGAGGCACAGATACGCAGTATTTT
.	.	TRBV18	TRBJ1-3	CASSPPTGFSGNTIYF	TGTGCCAGCTCACCACCAACAGGATTCTCTGGAAACACCATATATTTT
.	.	TRBV11-2	TRBJ1-2	CASSLGPGTYGYTF	TGTGCCAGCAGCTTAGGGCCGGGAACCTATGGCTACACCTTC
few	.	TRBV5-1	TRBJ1-1	CASSPPGPTLGDTEAFF	TGCGCCAGCAGCCCCCCGGGTCCGACCCTAGGGGACACTGAAGCTTTCTTT
.	TRBD1	TRBV6-1	TRBJ2-7	CASSLDRGRIEQYF	TGTGCCAGCAGCCTGGACAGGGGCAGGATCGAGCAGTACTTC
once	.	TRBV18	TRBJ1-3	CASSTGSVGNTIYF	TGTGCCAGCTCGACCGGGAGTGTTGGAAACACCATATATTTT
few	TRBD2	TRBV5-1	TRBJ2-5	CASSVREGETQYF	TGCGCCAGCAGCGTCAGGGAGGGGGAGACCCAGTACTTC
.	.	TRBV5-1	TRBJ2-2	CASSLARLRELFF	TGCGCCAGCAGCTTGGCGCGGCTCCGGGAGCTGTTTTTT
.	.	TRBV9	TRBJ2-3	CASSVASSTDTQYF	TGTGCCAGCAGCGTAGCTTCCTCTACAGATACGCAGTATTTT
few	TRBD2	TRBV4-1	TRBJ2-4	CASSQEGSSGGENIQYF	TGCGCCAGCAGCCAAGAAGGGTCCAGCGGGGGGGAAAACATTCAGTACTTC
.	.	TRBV4-1	TRBJ1-6	CASSQGGQGGNSPLHF	TGCGCCAGCAGCCAGGGGGGGCAGGGAGGAAATTCACCCCTCCACTTT
.	TRBD1	TRBV28	TRBJ1-1	CASIPSGGRTEAFF	TGTGCCAGCATCCCATCAGGGGGGCGCACTGAAGCTTTCTTT
once	TRBD2	TRBV4-2	TRBJ2-2	CASSQDQGGRTGELFF	TGTGCCAGCAGCCAAGATCAGGGCGGGAGAACCGGGGAGCTGTTTTTT
.	TRBD1	TRBV7-8	TRBJ1-2	CASSRQGNYGYTF	TGTGCCAGCAGCAGACAGGGGAACTATGGCTACACCTTC
.	TRBD1	TRBV11-2	TRBJ2-1	CASSHDRGLNEQFF	TGTGCCAGCAGCCACGACAGGGGGCTCAATGAGCAGTTCTTC
once	.	TRBV28	TRBJ2-5	CASSPQWAPLQETQYF	TGTGCCAGCAGTCCCCAGTGGGCCCCACTCCAAGAGACCCAGTACTTC
.	.	TRBV20-1	TRBJ2-1	CSAREGGEFF	TGCAGTGCTAGAGAGGGGGGAGAGTTCTTC
.	TRBD1	TRBV6-5	TRBJ2-5	CASSLVGTGVQETQYF	TGTGCCAGCAGTTTGGTCGGGACAGGGGTCCAAGAGACCCAGTACTTC
.	TRBD2	TRBV12-5	TRBJ2-4	CASGLVTSGRDKNIQYF	TGTGCTAGTGGTTTGGTTACCAGCGGGAGGGATAAAAACATTCAGTACTTC
.	.	TRBV4-1	TRBJ1-2	CASSQDMAGSHGYTF	TGCGCCAGCAGCCAAGATATGGCGGGGAGCCATGGCTACACCTTC
.	.	TRBV5-1	TRBJ2-3	CASSGGAGSDTQYF	TGCGCCAGCAGCGGGGGGGCCGGCTCAGATACGCAGTATTTT
.	TRBD1	TRBV28	TRBJ1-4	CASSLGQGGTNEKLFF	TGTGCCAGCAGTTTAGGACAGGGGGGGACTAATGAAAAACTGTTTTTT
.	TRBD2	TRBV27	TRBJ2-7	CASSRGLAATYEQYF	TGTGCCAGCAGTCGGGGACTAGCGGCGACCTACGAGCAGTACTTC
.	TRBD2	TRBV6-5	TRBJ2-3	CATGGRPTDTQYF	TGTGCCACGGGGGGTCGTCCAACAGATACGCAGTATTTT
.	TRBD1	TRBV28	TRBJ1-4	CASSRYLTGGLPNEKLFF	TGTGCCAGCAGCCGATACCTTACAGGGGGCCTCCCTAATGAAAAACTGTTTTTT
.	.	TRBV6-1	TRBJ1-1	CASSESVGREVNTEAFF	TGTGCCAGCAGTGAGAGCGTGGGCAGGGAGGTGAACACTGAAGCTTTCTTT
.	.	TRBV4-1	TRBJ2-1	CASSHRMGRYEQFF	TGCGCCAGCAGCCATAGAATGGGGCGGTATGAGCAGTTCTTC
once	TRBD1	TRBV19	TRBJ1-4	CASRPTGVLEKLFF	TGTGCCAGTAGACCGACAGGGGTCTTAGAAAAACTGTTTTTT
.	TRBD2	TRBV28	TRBJ2-1	CASSTLLAGAYNEQFF	TGTGCCAGCAGTACCCTCCTAGCGGGGGCCTACAATGAGCAGTTCTTC
.	TRBD2	TRBV7-7	TRBJ2-5	CASSPNSGEGETQYF	TGTGCTAGCAGCCCCAATTCTGGGGAGGGAGAGACCCAGTACTTC
.	TRBD2	TRBV6-4	TRBJ2-3	CASSASGRASTDTQYF	TGTGCCAGCAGTGCTAGCGGGAGGGCAAGCACAGATACGCAGTATTTT
.	.	TRBV19	TRBJ1-1	CASSLGRQTTEAFF	TGTGCCAGTAGTCTTGGGAGGCAGACCACGGAAGCTTTCTTT
once	TRBD1	TRBV9	TRBJ2-7	CASSVGQALMNEQYF	TGTGCCAGCAGCGTCGGACAGGCCCTTATGAACGAGCAGTACTTC
.	.	TRBV7-9	TRBJ2-1	CASSPRLNGNEQFF	TGTGCCAGCAGCCCCCGACTAAACGGCAATGAGCAGTTCTTC